The clone carrying this T cell receptor (beta chain) was seen only a few times. Its antigen is undetermined. The data were obtained in a study of radiotherapy plus CTLA-4 blockade in lung cancer. Study-wide points: Tumor-origin TCR clones grew in blood after radiotherapy plus ipilimumab.

Focal radiation plus CTLA-4 blockade with ipilimumab was given to patients with chemo-refractory metastatic non-small-cell lung cancer. Profiling relied on immunoSEQ multiplex PCR, and the TCRdb table lists in-frame clones only, not all of them. The sample lists tens of thousands of clones, around 74% seen once, with around 8% in the top ten. The sequence came from a human donor with non-small cell lung cancer whose response to radiotherapy plus ipilimumab could not be evaluated. The source material was peripheral blood, sampled from a patient treated with radiotherapy plus ipilimumab.

CDR3 DNA sequence: TGTGCCAGCAGTTGGGCAGGGTTCACTAATGAAAAACTGTTTTTT. This translates into CASSWAGFTNEKLFF. The genes are TRBV28 and TRBJ1-4, with D maybe TRBD1 (5 bases). The germline V and J ends were trimmed by 4 bases and 2 bases, with 11 bases remaining between them. CDR1 MDHEN and CDR2 SYDVKM come from the germline V gene. This CDR3 contains 15 residues.